This T cell receptor (beta chain) was obtained from a study of cytomegalovirus exposure and HLA in healthy donors. Sequencing used immunoSEQ multiplex PCR; TCRdb keeps in-frame clones, though not all of them. This sample yields roughly 200,000 clones, of which 84% are seen a single time; 2.5% to 3% belongs to the top ten. CDR1 SNHLY and CDR2 FYNNEI come from the germline V gene. The CDR3 covers 12 residues. V was shortened by 4 bases and J by 7 bases, with 8 bases between the two germline ends. This rearrangement joins TRBV2 to TRBJ2-1; perhaps TRBD2 as D (6 bases). This receptor was obtained from a woman between 18 and 29 years old in good health and CMV-seropositive. Specimen: PBMCs. The CDR3 bases are TGTGCCAGCAGTGGAGGAGGGAATGAGCAGTTCTTC. It codes for CASSGGGNEQFF.